These 32 T cell receptor beta chains came from one sample sequenced in a study of cytomegalovirus exposure and HLA in healthy donors. The assay was immunoSEQ multiplex PCR, and TCRdb's table has in-frame clones only and misses some. This sample carries some 160,000 clones, roughly nine tenths of them seen once, and the ten largest clones take 0.69%. Material for sequencing was PBMCs. The receptors shown here come from a man between 18 and 29 years old in good health and CMV-seronegative.

This clone showed up just once. The chain combines TRBV30 with TRBJ2-3, with D maybe TRBD2 (5 bases). V shed 8 bases and J shed 4 bases, with 10 bases lying between them. This CDR3 is 11 amino acids long. Germline V CDR1 and CDR2: GTSNPN, SVGIG (reference sequence). This chain's CDR3 is CARGMADTQYF. In nucleotides, the CDR3 is TGTGCCCGGGGTATGGCAGATACGCAGTATTTT.

The V and J genes are TRBV14 and TRBJ2-1; 9 bases are shared with TRBD2. The CDR3 has 18 residues. The junction had 7 bases not matched to a gene; V was cut back by 1 base and J by 0 bases. Germline values: CDR1 SGHDN, CDR2 FVKESK. The CDR3 bases are TGTGCCAGCAGCCAAGGACTAGCGGCCTCTCTCTCCTACAATGAGCAGTTCTTC. Protein product: CASSQGLAASLSYNEQFF.

The J gene is TRBJ1-6, the V gene TRBV30; D is undetermined. CDR3 length equals 14 residues. Per the germline V gene, CDR1 is GTSNPN and CDR2 is SVGIG (reference sequence). Trimming took 2 bases from V and 4 from J, leaving 9 bases between them. The CDR3 nucleotides are TGTGCCTGGAGTTGGCCCGAATATAATTCACCCCTCCACTTT. Protein sequence: CAWSWPEYNSPLHF.

The chain joins TRBV11-3 to TRBJ2-1; possibly TRBD1 for D (6 bases). This CDR3 region has 16 residues. Germline V gene data show CDR1 as SGHNT and CDR2 as YENEEA. V gave up 6 bases and J gave up 0 bases, with 15 bases separating them. CDR3 bases: TGTGCCAGCAGGCGTCAGGGGCCCCACTCCTACAATGAGCAGTTCTTC. Translation gives CASRRQGPHSYNEQFF.

The chain joins TRBV18 to TRBJ1-2; unclear D gene. The CDR3 spans 12 residues. Germline CDR1 and CDR2: KGHSH and LQKENI. V was shortened by 4 bases and J by 2 bases, with 5 bases between the two germline ends. CDR3 loop: CASSQENYGYTF. The CDR3 DNA is TGTGCCAGCTCACAAGAGAACTATGGCTACACCTTC. Supplemented by reference TRBV18 and TRBJ1-2, the full variable domain reads NAGVMQNPRHLVRRRGQEARLRCSPMKGHSHVYWYRQLPEEGLKFMVYLQKENIIDESGMPKERFSAEFPKEGPSILRIQQVVRGDSAAYFCASSQENYGYTFGSGTRLTVV.

This clone has just one count. This sequence joins TRBV7-8 and TRBJ1-2; TRBD1 matches at 10 bases. The germline gives CDR1 SGHVS, CDR2 FQNEAQ. This CDR3 spans 17 amino acids. With V trimmed by 0 bases and J by 4 bases, 8 bases remained unmatched. CDR3 in DNA: TGTGCCAGCAGCTTAGCGAGATTCGGGACAGGGGTCTATGGCTACACCTTC. The encoded protein is CASSLARFGTGVYGYTF.

CDR3 region: CASSYIWQLNTEAFF. CDR3 in DNA: TGTGCCAGCAGTTACATTTGGCAGTTGAACACTGAAGCTTTCTTT. This chain connects TRBV6-5 to TRBJ1-1; D unclear. The germline gives CDR1 MNHEY, CDR2 SVGAGI. The CDR3 consists of 15 residues. The V end lost 2 bases, the J end lost 0 bases, and 10 bases lay between the germline ends.

This clone appeared a single time. V is TRBV6-1 and J is TRBJ1-3; D call uncertain. This CDR3 is 16 amino acids long. Germline assignment: CDR1 MNHNS and CDR2 SASEGT. Trimming took 0 bases from V and 1 from J, leaving 10 bases between them. The CDR3 protein is CASSEADGISGNTIYF. The DNA of the CDR3 is TGTGCCAGCAGTGAAGCCGACGGGATTTCTGGAAACACCATATATTTT.

The CDR3 reads CASSIRTGSGSFPGELFF. In DNA form, the CDR3 reads TGTGCCAGCAGTATAAGGACAGGTAGCGGGAGTTTTCCCGGGGAGCTGTTTTTT. The rearrangement links TRBV7-9 to TRBJ2-2, with TRBD2 matching over 9 bases. Losses at the gene ends were 6 bases for V and 6 bases for J; bases not matched to a gene: 17. Germline V lookup: CDR1 SEHNR, CDR2 FQNEAQ (reference sequence). The CDR3 sequence is 18 residues long. Complete variable domain (other parts from reference TRBV7-9 and TRBJ2-2): DTGVSQNPRHKITKRGQNVTFRCDPISEHNRLYWYRQTLGQGPEFLTYFQNEAQLEKSRLLSDRFSAERPKGSFSTLEIQRTEQGDSAMYLCASSIRTGSGSFPGELFFGEGSRLTVL.

The chain is built from TRBV19 and TRBJ1-1, with D perhaps matching TRBD1 (6 bases). Germline V lookup: CDR1 LNHDA, CDR2 SQIVND (reference sequence). The CDR3 is 15 residues long. Trimming took 5 bases from V and 4 from J, leaving 17 bases between them. Here the CDR3 DNA reads TGTGCCAGTAGTGCGCGTCACAGGGTGGGCACTGAAGCTTTCTTT. Its translation: CASSARHRVGTEAFF.

The chain is built from TRBV5-6 and TRBJ2-7; TRBD2 aligns across 13 bases. Germline V lookup: CDR1 SGHDT, CDR2 YYEEEE. This CDR3 contains 15 residues. V lost 0 bases to trimming and J lost 4 bases; unmatched junction nucleotides: 1. The CDR3 is CASSLGLAGGYEQYV. The CDR3 DNA sequence: TGTGCCAGCAGCTTGGGACTAGCGGGGGGTTACGAGCAGTACGTC.

The rearrangement joins TRBV14 to TRBJ2-3; the D gene is possibly TRBD2 (7 bases). V was cut by 0 bases and J by 3 bases, with 16 bases left in between. The CDR3 is 17 amino acids. Germline V gene lookup returns CDR1 SGHDN and CDR2 FVKESK. The DNA of the CDR3 is TGTGCCAGCAGCCAAGAGCGCCAGGGGAGGGAGACAGATACGCAGTATTTT. Translation gives CASSQERQGRETDTQYF.

The gene calls are TRBV14 and TRBJ2-1; 10 nucleotides line up with TRBD1. V was clipped by 5 bases and J by 4 bases; unmatched bases: 8. The germline V gene has CDR1 SGHDN and CDR2 FVKESK. The CDR3 is 16 amino acids. CDR3 sequence reads: CASSRRQGALYNEQFF. The DNA of the CDR3 is TGTGCCAGCAGCAGACGACAGGGGGCTTTATACAATGAGCAGTTCTTC.

The chain recombines TRBV29-1 with TRBJ1-2; 8 bases agree with TRBD1. V lost 5 bases to trimming and J lost 4 bases; unmatched junction nucleotides: 15. The germline V gene encodes CDR1 SQVTM and CDR2 ANQGSEA. This CDR3 has 16 amino acids. The CDR3 DNA reads as TGCAGCGTTTTAGGGGCCCAGGGGGCGATTGGCTATGGCTACACCTTC. It specifies CSVLGAQGAIGYGYTF.

This clone was found a few times. The V call is TRBV30, the J call TRBJ1-2, with D maybe TRBD1 (5 bases). Trimming pared 2 bases from V and 7 bases from J, leaving 11 bases between. This CDR3 contains 12 residues. Germline V gene data show CDR1 as GTSNPN and CDR2 as SVGIG (reference sequence). The CDR3 DNA sequence: TGTGCCTGGAGTAGGGGAGGATCTGGCTACACCTTC. Its protein product is CAWSRGGSGYTF.

J is TRBJ2-3 and V is TRBV6-6, with 7 bases aligning to TRBD2. The CDR3 consists of 16 residues. Germline V gene data show CDR1 as MNHNY and CDR2 as SVGAGI (reference sequence). Trimming took 2 bases from V and 0 from J; bases not matched to a gene: 5. The CDR3 DNA is TGTGCCAGCAGTTACGGCGGGGGAGGAAGCACAGATACGCAGTATTTT. It specifies CASSYGGGGSTDTQYF.

The rearrangement links TRBV7-9 to TRBJ2-1, with 10 bases lining up with TRBD2. CDR1 and CDR2 (germline): SEHNR, FQNEAQ (reference sequence). The V segment lost 3 bases and the J segment 4 bases; nucleotides outside the gene matches: 12. The CDR3 has 18 amino acids. The CDR3 sequence: CASSFPKAGGPRYNEQFF. CDR3 nucleotides: TGTGCCAGCAGCTTCCCGAAAGCGGGAGGGCCCCGATACAATGAGCAGTTCTTC.

The chain has TRBV9 and TRBJ2-2; D may be TRBD1 (5 bases). The germline gives CDR1 SGDLS, CDR2 YYNGEE. V was shortened by 0 bases and J by 6 bases, with 9 bases between the two germline ends. This CDR3 has 14 residues. The CDR3 loop is CASSVGGQAGELFF. For the CDR3, the DNA is TGTGCCAGCAGCGTAGGGGGCCAGGCCGGGGAGCTGTTTTTT.

V is TRBV6-4 and J is TRBJ1-5; 7 bases match TRBD1. The CDR3 is made up of 14 amino acids. CDR1 is MRHNA and CDR2 is SNTAGT in the germline V gene. Trimming at V came to 3 bases and at J to 3 bases, leaving 2 bases not matched to a gene. The CDR3, as DNA: TGTGCCAGCAGTGAGGGACAGAACAATCAGCCCCAGCATTTT. Its protein product is CASSEGQNNQPQHF.

This clone came up once. The chain links TRBV4-2 to TRBJ1-6; the D gene is possibly TRBD1 (5 bases). Looked up from germline, CDR1 is LGHNA and CDR2 is YNFKEQ. The CDR3 totals 17 residues. Deletions cut 4 bases from V and 13 bases from J, with 26 bases between. In nucleotides, the CDR3 is TGTGCCAGCAGCCCATCGACACAGGCCTTGGGTCCCTCCCCCCTCCACTTT. Amino acids: CASSPSTQALGPSPLHF.

The rearrangement joins TRBV29-1 to TRBJ1-1; 9 positions agree with TRBD1. CDR3 length: 13 residues. V lost 6 bases and J lost 3; bases outside the gene matches: 5. CDR1 is SQVTM and CDR2 is ANQGSEA in the germline V gene. In DNA, the CDR3 is TGCAGCGTGGTAGGGACAGGGTACACTGAAGCTTTCTTT. Translated, it gives CSVVGTGYTEAFF. Looking up the rest from reference TRBV29-1 and TRBJ1-1 gives the full variable domain: SAVISQKPSRDICQRGTSLTIQCQVDSQVTMMFWYRQQPGQSLTLIATANQGSEATYESGFVIDKFPISRPNLTFSTLTVSNMSPEDSSIYLCSVVGTGYTEAFFGQGTRLTVV.

J is TRBJ1-1 and V is TRBV5-1; 9 bases align to TRBD1. CDR3 length: 13 residues. V was clipped by 7 bases and J by 5 bases; unmatched bases: 6. The germline gives CDR1 SGHRS, CDR2 YFSETQ. CDR3: CASYGQGRTEAFF. The CDR3 region has the DNA TGCGCCAGCTATGGACAGGGGCGGACTGAAGCTTTCTTT. Filled out from reference TRBV5-1 and TRBJ1-1, the complete variable domain reads KAGVTQTPRYLIKTRGQQVTLSCSPISGHRSVSWYQQTPGQGLQFLFEYFSETQRNKGNFPGRFSGRQFSNSRSEMNVSTLELGDSALYLCASYGQGRTEAFFGQGTRLTVV.

CDR3 DNA sequence: TGTGCCAGCAGCTTAGCGCCCGAGCGCACCGGGGAGCTGTTTTTT. It codes for CASSLAPERTGELFF. V gene TRBV7-2 combines with J gene TRBJ2-2; D is unresolved. The CDR3 has 15 residues. In germline, CDR1 is SGHTA, CDR2 FQGNSA. V gave up 0 bases and J gave up 4 bases, with 9 bases separating them.

The V call is TRBV30, the J call TRBJ2-7; TRBD2 aligns across 7 bases. The length of the CDR3 is 14 residues. The V and J ends lost 5 bases and 9 bases, in that order; junction bases with no gene match: 16. In germline, CDR1 is GTSNPN, CDR2 SVGIG (reference sequence). This chain's CDR3 is CAWRSGGTEGGQYF. The CDR3 DNA reads as TGTGCCTGGCGATCGGGGGGAACTGAGGGCGGGCAGTACTTC.

The chain carries TRBV6-6 and TRBJ2-2; 8 positions agree with TRBD2. The V and J ends lost 0 bases and 4 bases, in that order; junction bases with no gene match: 4. The CDR3 contains 16 residues. CDR1 is MNHNY, CDR2 SVGAGI, per germline (reference sequence). DNA of the CDR3: TGTGCCAGCAGTTACTCGACGGGGGGGCCCACCGGGGAGCTGTTTTTT. Translated: CASSYSTGGPTGELFF.

The chain is built from TRBV5-8 and TRBJ1-1, with a tentative D call TRBD1 (6 bases). Germline V gene sequence: CDR1 SGHTS, CDR2 YDEGEE. The CDR3 totals 17 residues. V was trimmed by 4 bases and J by 0 bases, leaving 19 bases between them. The CDR3 protein is CASSVVLAGTLNTEAFF. The CDR3 nucleotides read TGTGCCAGCAGCGTAGTCCTTGCCGGGACATTGAACACTGAAGCTTTCTTT.

This rearrangement joins TRBV7-9 to TRBJ2-3; 11 bases fit TRBD2. Germline CDR1 is SEHNR and CDR2 is FQNEAQ (reference sequence). CDR3 length: 15 residues. V lost 5 bases to trimming and J lost 5 bases; unmatched junction nucleotides: 6. The chain's CDR3 is CASSTLAGGVDTQYF. The CDR3 nucleotides are TGTGCCAGCAGCACGTTAGCGGGAGGGGTAGATACGCAGTATTTT.

This clone was found once. The CDR3 DNA sequence: TGTGCCAGCACACCGGGACAGGGGTTGGGGCAGTACTTC. This gives the protein CASTPGQGLGQYF. This chain uses TRBV27 with TRBJ2-7; 10 bases fit TRBD1. CDR3 length: 13 residues. The ends lost 7 bases at V and 9 bases at J; junction bases unmatched: 9. Germline V CDR1 and CDR2: MNHEY, SMNVEV (reference sequence).

The chain recombines TRBV9 with TRBJ2-5, with D possibly being TRBD1 (5 bases). From germline, CDR1 is SGDLS and CDR2 YYNGEE. This CDR3 contains 15 residues. Trimming took off 3 bases at V and 5 bases at J, with 17 bases between the two ends. CDR3 in amino acids: CASSAGLGVGETQYF. In DNA form, the CDR3 reads TGTGCCAGCAGCGCAGGGTTAGGGGTCGGGGAGACCCAGTACTTC.

The chain is built from TRBV5-1 and TRBJ1-1, with D possibly matching TRBD1 (5 bases). Trimming stripped 0 bases from V and 3 bases from J, with 18 bases between. This CDR3 has 17 amino acids. Germline values: CDR1 SGHRS, CDR2 YFSETQ. CDR3 DNA sequence: TGCGCCAGCAGCTTGGGAGCAGGGATCTTTAGGGACACTGAAGCTTTCTTT. Protein: CASSLGAGIFRDTEAFF.

The chain employs TRBV5-1 and TRBJ2-5, with 9 bases lining up with TRBD1. This CDR3 is 14 amino acids long. J gave up 3 bases and V 4 bases, and 4 bases lay outside the gene matches. The germline CDR1 and CDR2 sequences are SGHRS and YFSETQ. The CDR3: CASSPRTGEETQYF. CDR3 nucleotides: TGCGCCAGCAGCCCGCGGACAGGGGAAGAGACCCAGTACTTC.

V usage is TRBV18 and J usage is TRBJ1-6, with D maybe TRBD1 (5 bases). Deletions cut 6 bases from V and 7 bases from J, with 10 bases between. CDR1 and CDR2 (germline): KGHSH, LQKENI. CDR3 length equals 13 residues. The DNA of the CDR3 is TGTGCCAGCTCGTGGGACTCAAATTCACCCCTCCACTTT. Its translation is CASSWDSNSPLHF.